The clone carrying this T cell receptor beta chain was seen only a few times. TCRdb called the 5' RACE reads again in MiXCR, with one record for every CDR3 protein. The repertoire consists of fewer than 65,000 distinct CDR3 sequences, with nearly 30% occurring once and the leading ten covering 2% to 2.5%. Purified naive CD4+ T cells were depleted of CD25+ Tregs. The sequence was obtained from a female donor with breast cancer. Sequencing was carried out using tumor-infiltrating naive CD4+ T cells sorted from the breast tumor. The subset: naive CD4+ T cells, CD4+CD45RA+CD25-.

CDR3 sequence reads: CSVEQGGNYGYTF. CDR3 nucleotides: TGCAGCGTTGAACAAGGGGGCAACTATGGCTACACCTTC. This chain joins TRBV29-1 and TRBJ1-2; TRBD1 aligns across 7 bases. Trimming at V came to 2 bases and at J to 2 bases, leaving 2 bases not matched to a gene. This CDR3 has 13 residues. Germline CDR1 and CDR2: SQVTM and ANQGSEA.